Below are 19 T cell receptor beta chains sequenced from a single sample in a study of cytomegalovirus exposure and HLA in healthy donors. The PCR made use of 60 Vbeta and 13 Jbeta primers. TCRdb's copy holds only in-frame clones and misses some; the assay was immunoSEQ multiplex PCR. The sample yields approximately 100,000 clones, roughly 80% seen once. Source material: PBMCs. The receptors were sampled from a female donor in good health and CMV-seronegative.

This clone has only a few counts. This chain connects TRBV5-1 to TRBJ2-3; the D gene is possibly TRBD2 (5 bases). This CDR3 comprises 13 residues. Trimming cost V 1 base and J 6 bases, with 9 bases left between them. CDR1 SGHRS and CDR2 YFSETQ come from the germline V gene. CDR3 coding DNA: TGCGCCAGCAGCTTGAGAAGCGGCGATACGCAGTATTTT. Its translation is CASSLRSGDTQYF.

The gene calls are TRBV25-1 and TRBJ1-4; perhaps TRBD1 as D (5 bases). Germline V lookup: CDR1 MGHDK, CDR2 SYGVNS. The CDR3 totals 15 residues. V was cut by 5 bases and J by 7 bases, with 17 bases left in between. The CDR3 region has the DNA TGTGCCAGCAGTCCTATAGACAGTGACCGTGAAAAACTGTTTTTT. It codes for CASSPIDSDREKLFF.

The chain is built from TRBV28 and TRBJ1-1, with 8 bases matching TRBD1. CDR3 length: 14 amino acids. Germline V CDR1 and CDR2: MDHEN, SYDVKM. Trimming cost V 5 bases and J 0 bases; bases outside gene matches: 2. CDR3: CASSQGALNTEAFF. Written as DNA, the CDR3 is TGTGCCAGCAGTCAGGGGGCCCTGAACACTGAAGCTTTCTTT. Together with reference TRBV28 and TRBJ1-1, the CDR3 gives the full variable domain: DVKVTQSSRYLVKRTGEKVFLECVQDMDHENMFWYRQDPGLGLRLIYFSYDVKMKEKGDIPEGYSVSREKKERFSLILESASTNQTSMYLCASSQGALNTEAFFGQGTRLTVV.

The chain combines TRBV23-1 with TRBJ2-7; TRBD1 aligns across 7 bases. TRBV23-1 is identified as an open reading frame with a role that is uncertain. This CDR3 spans 12 amino acids. The junction had 3 bases not matched to a gene; V was cut back by 10 bases and J by 0 bases. CDR3 amino acids: CATRDSSYEQYF. The CDR3 DNA follows: TGCGCCACCCGGGACAGCTCCTACGAGCAGTACTTC.

This clone was detected a few times. This chain joins TRBV7-9 and TRBJ2-6, with D unclear. CDR1 is SEHNR, CDR2 FQNEAQ, per germline (reference sequence). Trimming took 4 bases from V and 0 from J, leaving 10 bases between them. This CDR3 has 16 amino acids. The CDR3 is CASSYISLSGANVLTF. The DNA for the CDR3 is TGTGCCAGCAGCTATATTAGCCTCTCTGGGGCCAACGTCCTGACTTTC.

V usage is TRBV5-4 and J usage is TRBJ1-2; TRBD1 matches at 9 bases. The germline gives CDR1 SGHNT, CDR2 YYREEE (reference sequence). V gave up 4 bases and J gave up 0 bases; unmatched junction bases: 4. The CDR3 consists of 15 residues. The CDR3 is CASSPRDRANYGYTF. CDR3 bases: TGTGCCAGCAGCCCCCGGGACAGGGCTAACTATGGCTACACCTTC.

This chain connects TRBV7-3 to TRBJ2-2, with D possibly matching TRBD1 (7 bases). The CDR3 covers 15 residues. Trimming shortened V by 5 bases and J by 5 bases, and 15 bases separated the two germline ends. Germline V CDR1 and CDR2: SGHTA, FQGTGA. CDR3 nucleotides: TGTGCCAGCAGCCTAATTCCAGGGGGGACCGGGGAGCTGTTTTTT. It codes for CASSLIPGGTGELFF.

The chain recombines TRBV10-3 with TRBJ2-5, with 7 bases lining up with TRBD1. The end of the DNA is better explained by TRBJ2-7, so the J call may be wrong. The CDR3 consists of 12 residues. Germline CDR1 reads ENHRY; CDR2 reads SYGVKD. The CDR3 protein is CAIKGQFYEQYF. The CDR3 DNA sequence: TGTGCCATCAAGGGACAGTTCTACGAGCAGTACTTC.

This clone was seen more than once but under ten times. The rearrangement uses TRBV5-1 and TRBJ1-2, with 7 positions matching TRBD1. V lost 0 bases to trimming and J lost 5 bases; unmatched junction nucleotides: 4. Germline V gene sequence: CDR1 SGHRS, CDR2 YFSETQ. This CDR3 contains 14 residues. The DNA for the CDR3 is TGCGCCAGCAGCTTGGTAGGGACAGTTTATGGCTACACCTTC. Translated, it gives CASSLVGTVYGYTF. The whole variable domain, filled in from reference TRBV5-1 and TRBJ1-2, reads KAGVTQTPRYLIKTRGQQVTLSCSPISGHRSVSWYQQTPGQGLQFLFEYFSETQRNKGNFPGRFSGRQFSNSRSEMNVSTLELGDSALYLCASSLVGTVYGYTFGSGTRLTVV.

The V and J genes are TRBV27 and TRBJ2-5; a possible D gene is TRBD1 (6 bases). Trimming removed 3 bases from V and 5 bases from J, with 10 bases in between. CDR1 is MNHEY, CDR2 SMNVEV, per germline (reference sequence). This CDR3 is 13 amino acids long. The CDR3 region is CASSLGAGETQYF. Written as DNA, the CDR3 is TGTGCCAGCAGTTTGGGGGCAGGCGAGACCCAGTACTTC.

The genes are TRBV30 and TRBJ2-7; 8 bases are shared with TRBD2. Germline lookup yields CDR1 GTSNPN and CDR2 SVGIG (reference sequence). V shed 1 base, J shed 3 bases, and the junction held 11 bases outside the gene matches. The CDR3 is made up of 16 amino acids. CDR3 amino acids: CAWSATGLGGGYEQYF. DNA of the CDR3: TGTGCCTGGAGTGCTACGGGACTAGGGGGGGGCTACGAGCAGTACTTC.

About this clone: Other DNA sequences from this sample encode an identical CDR3 as well. The chain recombines TRBV2 with TRBJ2-7, with 8 bases identical to TRBD1. Germline assignment: CDR1 SNHLY and CDR2 FYNNEI. The CDR3 is made up of 12 amino acids. J was trimmed by 7 bases and V by 6 bases; bases with no gene match: 5. The DNA of the CDR3 is TGTGCCAGCAGCCAGGGGGCAGGGGAGCAGTACTTC. It is translated as CASSQGAGEQYF.

The V call is TRBV18, the J call TRBJ2-5; 13 positions agree with TRBD2. The junction had 5 bases not matched to a gene; V was cut back by 3 bases and J by 4 bases. This CDR3 is 16 amino acids long. Germline V lookup: CDR1 KGHSH, CDR2 LQKENI. In nucleotides, the CDR3 is TGTGCCAGCTCACCCCTGACTAGCGGGGGGTTAGAGACCCAGTACTTC. The encoded protein is CASSPLTSGGLETQYF. The complete variable domain, with remaining parts taken from reference TRBV18 and TRBJ2-5, reads NAGVMQNPRHLVRRRGQEARLRCSPMKGHSHVYWYRQLPEEGLKFMVYLQKENIIDESGMPKERFSAEFPKEGPSILRIQQVVRGDSAAYFCASSPLTSGGLETQYFGPGTRLLVL.

Details on this clone: The sample holds other DNA sequences that translate to the same CDR3. The chain combines TRBV5-4 with TRBJ1-1; D perhaps matches TRBD1 (5 bases). V lost 4 bases and J 5 bases, leaving 18 bases between the germline ends. The CDR3 sequence is 15 residues long. Germline V gene data show CDR1 as SGHNT and CDR2 as YYREEE (reference sequence). Written as DNA, the CDR3 is TGTGCCAGCAGCCCTTTCGACAGACCGAATACTGAAGCTTTCTTT. Encoded protein: CASSPFDRPNTEAFF. Complete variable domain (other parts from reference TRBV5-4 and TRBJ1-1): ETGVTQSPTHLIKTRGQQVTLRCSSQSGHNTVSWYQQALGQGPQFIFQYYREEENGRGNFPPRFSGLQFPNYSSELNVNALELDDSALYLCASSPFDRPNTEAFFGQGTRLTVV.

The gene calls are TRBV28 and TRBJ2-1; D may be TRBD1 (5 bases). From germline, CDR1 is MDHEN and CDR2 SYDVKM. The V and J ends lost 0 bases and 7 bases respectively, with 10 bases between them. The CDR3 extends over 14 amino acids. CDR3 loop: CASSLWDIFNEQFF. In nucleotides, the CDR3 is TGTGCCAGCAGTTTATGGGACATCTTTAATGAGCAGTTCTTC.

V gene TRBV18 combines with J gene TRBJ1-1; a possible D gene is TRBD1 (5 bases). The CDR3 contains 13 residues. Deletions cut 5 bases from V and 8 bases from J, with 15 bases between. The V gene's germline CDR1 is KGHSH and CDR2 LQKENI. The chain's CDR3 is CASSDQVGREAFF. CDR3 nucleotides: TGTGCCAGCTCAGACCAAGTGGGGCGGGAAGCTTTCTTT.

The chain employs TRBV27 and TRBJ1-1; D possibly corresponds to TRBD1 (5 bases). CDR1 is MNHEY and CDR2 is SMNVEV in the germline V gene (reference sequence). V lost 5 bases and J 1 base, leaving 8 bases between the germline ends. The CDR3 sequence is 13 residues long. The CDR3 DNA reads as TGTGCCAGCAGTCTAGACAGGAACACTGAAGCTTTCTTT. Protein sequence: CASSLDRNTEAFF.

The chain combines TRBV4-2 with TRBJ2-1; D is uncertain. The CDR3 length is 15 residues. V gave up 3 bases and J gave up 2 bases, with 11 bases separating them. CDR1 and CDR2 (germline): LGHNA, YNFKEQ. CDR3 sequence reads: CASSQDRQTYNEQFF. The CDR3 coding sequence is TGTGCCAGCAGCCAGGATAGACAAACCTACAATGAGCAGTTCTTC.

There are a few counts of this clone. This chain joins TRBV2 and TRBJ2-7; 9 bases agree with TRBD1. Germline CDR1 and CDR2: SNHLY and FYNNEI. Unmatched junction bases numbered 9, after V lost 8 bases and J lost 4 bases. The CDR3 contains 14 residues. CDR3 region: CASLRTGEPYEQYF. CDR3 DNA sequence: TGTGCCAGCTTGAGGACAGGGGAACCGTACGAGCAGTACTTC.